A single sample is the source of the 32 T cell receptor beta chains below, sequenced in a study of T cells after posttransplantation cyclophosphamide. Produced via immunoSEQ multiplex PCR; TCRdb's table is partial and in-frame only. The sample carries thousands of clones, about four fifths recorded once. What was sequenced was memory CD8+ T cells sorted from blood. All receptors come from a woman aged 55-75 years in good health, CMV-negative, and a related stem cell transplant donor.

This clone appeared a single time. The chain employs TRBV11-2 and TRBJ2-7; TRBD2 agrees at 7 bases. Germline CDR1 SGHAT, CDR2 FQNNGV. The CDR3 covers 13 residues. Trimming removed 6 bases from V and 2 bases from J; junction bases left unmatched: 4. CDR3 DNA sequence: TGTGCCAGCAGTCCTGGGGGGGCCTACGAGCAGTACGTC. Translating it yields CASSPGGAYEQYV.

V gene TRBV7-6 combines with J gene TRBJ2-7; no firm D call. Germline CDR1 and CDR2: SGHVS and FNYEAQ. This CDR3 has 13 amino acids. Trimming left V 1 base short and J 3 bases short, with 7 bases between. The DNA for the CDR3 is TGTGCCAGCAGCTTAGGGCCCAACTACGAGCAGTACGTC. Translating gives CASSLGPNYEQYV.

The V gene is TRBV7-9, the J gene TRBJ1-4; 7 bases map to TRBD1. J was trimmed by 4 bases and V by 5 bases; bases with no gene match: 7. The germline CDR1 and CDR2 sequences are SEHNR and FQNEAQ (reference sequence). The CDR3 contains 15 residues. In DNA form, the CDR3 reads TGTGCCAGCAGCAGCGAGGGGGCATTTAATGAAAAACTGTTTTTT. It translates to CASSSEGAFNEKLFF.

J is TRBJ2-7 and V is TRBV2; D gene uncertain. The CDR3 length is 14 residues. Germline CDR1 and CDR2: SNHLY and FYNNEI. Trimming stripped 3 bases from V and 0 bases from J, with 9 bases between. The CDR3 coding sequence is TGTGCCAGCAGTGACCCCAGGTACTCCTACGAGCAGTACTTC. Protein: CASSDPRYSYEQYF.

This chain connects TRBV4-1 to TRBJ2-3, with TRBD2 matching 8 bases. V lost 3 bases and J lost 0; bases outside the gene matches: 2. CDR3 length: 15 amino acids. Germline loops: CDR1 MGHRA, CDR2 YSYEKL. DNA of the CDR3: TGCGCCAGCAGCCACGAGCGGGGGAGCACAGATACGCAGTATTTT. Its protein is CASSHERGSTDTQYF.

The chain uses TRBV7-6 and TRBJ2-1; 13 positions agree with TRBD2. From germline, CDR1 is SGHVS and CDR2 FNYEAQ. Trimming removed 5 bases from V and 10 bases from J; junction bases left unmatched: 8. This CDR3 has 15 amino acids. Here the CDR3 reads CASSQTSGGSWEQFF. The CDR3 DNA reads TGTGCCAGCAGCCAGACTAGCGGGGGGAGTTGGGAGCAGTTCTTC. The full variable domain, with the rest looked up from reference TRBV7-6 and TRBJ2-1, is GAGVSQSPRYKVTKRGQDVALRCDPISGHVSLYWYRQALGQGPEFLTYFNYEAQQDKSGLPNDRFSAERPEGSISTLTIQRTEQRDSAMYRCASSQTSGGSWEQFFGPGTRLTVL.

The V and J genes are TRBV12-5 and TRBJ1-5; D is perhaps TRBD1 (6 bases). Between the trimmed V and J ends, which lost 7 bases and 1 base, there was a span of 26 bases. The germline V gene has CDR1 LGHNT and CDR2 FRNRAP. This CDR3 has 19 residues. This CDR3 is CASDLGGADPYLSNQPQHF. Here the CDR3 DNA reads TGTGCTAGTGACTTGGGGGGGGCCGATCCTTATTTGAGCAATCAGCCCCAGCATTTT.

The genes are TRBV11-2 and TRBJ2-2; TRBD2 matches 11 bases. There are 18 residues in the CDR3. Germline CDR1 reads SGHAT; CDR2 reads FQNNGV. Germline trimming cut 1 base from V and 5 bases from J; bases unmatched to any gene: 9. CDR3 in DNA: TGTGCCAGCAGCTTAGCCCGGTTCCTAGCGGGAGGAACCGGGGAGCTGTTTTTT. Translated, it gives CASSLARFLAGGTGELFF.

In this sample, this clone turned up once. V and J are TRBV28 and TRBJ2-5, with 8 bases aligning to TRBD1. J lost 5 bases, V lost 6 bases, and 14 bases had no gene match. The germline CDR1 and CDR2 sequences are MDHEN and SYDVKM. This CDR3 is 16 amino acids long. CDR3 nucleotides: TGTGCCAGCAGAAACCGAGGACAGGGAGGTTTGGAGACCCAGTACTTC. Translation gives CASRNRGQGGLETQYF.

The chain is built from TRBV19 and TRBJ1-1; 10 nucleotides line up with TRBD1. The length of the CDR3 is 13 residues. J was trimmed by 4 bases and V by 10 bases; bases with no gene match: 6. Germline values: CDR1 LNHDA, CDR2 SQIVND (reference sequence). The CDR3 nucleotides are TGTGCCACCACGAGGACAGGGGGCACTGAAGCTTTCTTT. Translating it yields CATTRTGGTEAFF.

V is TRBV14 and J is TRBJ2-7; 9 nucleotides agree with TRBD2. Germline assignment: CDR1 SGHDN and CDR2 FVKESK. The CDR3 has 16 amino acids. V dropped 2 bases and J dropped 4; count of bases not matched to a gene: 9. The CDR3 DNA sequence: TGTGCCAGCAGCCAACGACCCGGGACTAGCAGTTACGAGCAGTACTTC. This gives the protein CASSQRPGTSSYEQYF.

The chain links TRBV6-5 to TRBJ2-2; 9 bases match TRBD1. CDR3 length: 13 amino acids. The germline V gene encodes CDR1 MNHEY and CDR2 SVGAGI. J gave up 9 bases and V 5 bases, and 4 bases lay outside the gene matches. CDR3 DNA sequence: TGTGCCAGCAGTCAGGGGACAGGGAGGGAGCTGTTTTTT. This sequence encodes CASSQGTGRELFF.

The genes are TRBV7-8 and TRBJ2-1, with 11 bases fitting TRBD2. CDR1 is SGHVS and CDR2 is FQNEAQ in the germline V gene. This CDR3 spans 19 amino acids. V was pared by 0 bases and J by 0 bases, with 7 bases of the junction left unmatched. DNA for the CDR3: TGTGCCAGCAGCTTAGCGCGGGGACTAGCGGCAAGCTCCTACAATGAGCAGTTCTTC. Amino acid sequence: CASSLARGLAASSYNEQFF.

This chain joins TRBV7-9 and TRBJ2-3, with D possibly being TRBD1 (7 bases). Germline-derived CDR1 and CDR2 are SEHNR and FQNEAQ (reference sequence). V lost 1 base to trimming and J lost 5 bases, with 16 bases between them. The CDR3 covers 16 residues. The CDR3 region is CASSLVGGGAVDTQYF. The CDR3 DNA follows: TGTGCCAGCAGCTTAGTAGGAGGGGGCGCGGTAGATACGCAGTATTTT. Together with reference TRBV7-9 and TRBJ2-3, the CDR3 gives the full variable domain: DTGVSQNPRHKITKRGQNVTFRCDPISEHNRLYWYRQTLGQGPEFLTYFQNEAQLEKSRLLSDRFSAERPKGSFSTLEIQRTEQGDSAMYLCASSLVGGGAVDTQYFGPGTRLTVL.

This sequence joins TRBV7-2 and TRBJ2-5; 9 nucleotides match TRBD2. Looked up from germline, CDR1 is SGHTA and CDR2 is FQGNSA. The V segment lost 5 bases and the J segment 2 bases; nucleotides outside the gene matches: 12. This CDR3 contains 17 residues. The DNA of the CDR3 is TGTGCCAGCAGCCCCATTTGGACTAGCGCCGATCAAGAGACCCAGTACTTC. This encodes CASSPIWTSADQETQYF.

The chain carries TRBV14 and TRBJ2-1; D may be TRBD1 (6 bases). Germline V gene lookup returns CDR1 SGHDN and CDR2 FVKESK. The ends were cut back, 4 bases at V and 0 bases at J, with 13 bases in the middle. The CDR3 has 16 amino acids. In DNA form, the CDR3 reads TGTGCCAGCAGCCCATGGCAGGGGAGCTCCTACAATGAGCAGTTCTTC. Translated: CASSPWQGSSYNEQFF. Drawing the rest from reference TRBV14 and TRBJ2-1, the complete variable domain is EAGVTQFPSHSVIEKGQTVTLRCDPISGHDNLYWYRRVMGKEIKFLLHFVKESKQDESGMPNNRFLAERTGGTYSTLKVQPAELEDSGVYFCASSPWQGSSYNEQFFGPGTRLTVL.

On this clone: The identical CDR3 is also encoded by other nucleotide sequences in the sample. The rearrangement links TRBV28 to TRBJ1-6; D unresolved. Germline CDR1 MDHEN, CDR2 SYDVKM. The CDR3 loop spans 13 amino acids. The V end lost 6 bases, the J end lost 6 bases, and 9 bases lay between the germline ends. The CDR3 sequence: CASSLTGNSPLHF. The CDR3 DNA reads as TGTGCCAGCAGCCTGACTGGTAATTCACCCCTCCACTTT.

J is TRBJ2-5 and V is TRBV7-9; D may be TRBD2 (5 bases). CDR3 length: 15 residues. Between the trimmed V and J ends, which lost 7 bases and 5 bases, there was a span of 20 bases. CDR1 and CDR2 from the germline V gene are SEHNR and FQNEAQ (reference sequence). The CDR3 bases are TGTGCCAGCAAGGCCTGGTCTGTTACGGGGGAGACCCAGTACTTC. Residues: CASKAWSVTGETQYF.

The chain combines TRBV9 with TRBJ1-1; D unclear. CDR1 and CDR2 from the germline V gene are SGDLS and YYNGEE. This CDR3 has 14 residues. Trimming stripped 0 bases from V and 1 base from J, with 7 bases between. The CDR3: CASSVGQKNTEAFF. The CDR3 DNA reads as TGTGCCAGCAGCGTAGGCCAGAAGAACACTGAAGCTTTCTTT.

The chain combines TRBV25-1 with TRBJ2-7; TRBD2 agrees at 7 bases. The germline V gene encodes CDR1 MGHDK and CDR2 SYGVNS. There are 15 residues in the CDR3. Trimming at V came to 1 base and at J to 4 bases, leaving 7 bases not matched to a gene. The CDR3 region has the DNA TGTGCCAGCAGTGAATGGGGGGGGTTGGAATACGAGCAGTACTTC. Its translation is CASSEWGGLEYEQYF.

This rearrangement joins TRBV9 to TRBJ2-2, with TRBD2 matching 9 bases. The germline CDR1 and CDR2 sequences are SGDLS and YYNGEE. V lost 0 bases and J lost 5; bases outside the gene matches: 5. This CDR3 region has 16 residues. In DNA form, the CDR3 reads TGTGCCAGCAGCGTAGCTTCAACTAGCGGGACCGGGGAGCTGTTTTTT. As protein: CASSVASTSGTGELFF.

This clone was counted between two and nine times. The chain combines TRBV6-1 with TRBJ2-7; TRBD1 matches 7 bases. The CDR3 is 14 amino acids. CDR1 is MNHNS, CDR2 SASEGT, per germline. V shed 6 bases and J 2 bases; nucleotides not matched to a gene: 7. CDR3 in DNA: TGTGCCAGCAGGACTCCGGGACAGACCTACGAGCAGTACTTC. This gives the protein CASRTPGQTYEQYF.

The rearrangement uses TRBV27 and TRBJ1-1; the D gene is possibly TRBD1 (6 bases). Germline V lookup: CDR1 MNHEY, CDR2 SMNVEV (reference sequence). This CDR3 region has 12 residues. Trimming took off 5 bases at V and 5 bases at J, with 9 bases between the two ends. CDR3 DNA sequence: TGTGCCAGCAGTCAGGGGATGACTGAAGCTTTCTTT. It encodes CASSQGMTEAFF.

The gene calls are TRBV4-1 and TRBJ1-2; 7 nucleotides align to TRBD1. Germline CDR1 is MGHRA and CDR2 is YSYEKL. The CDR3 totals 12 residues. The V and J ends lost 4 bases and 6 bases, in that order; junction bases with no gene match: 2. The DNA for the CDR3 is TGCGCCAGCAGCCCGACAGGGAATGGCTACACCTTC. Its protein is CASSPTGNGYTF.

The chain joins TRBV14 to TRBJ1-1; D may be TRBD1 (6 bases). Trimming shortened V by 0 bases and J by 0 bases, and 8 bases separated the two germline ends. Germline V gene sequence: CDR1 SGHDN, CDR2 FVKESK. The CDR3 runs to 15 residues. The CDR3 region is CASSQEGAVNTEAFF. The CDR3 DNA reads as TGTGCCAGCAGCCAAGAGGGGGCGGTGAACACTGAAGCTTTCTTT.

The gene calls are TRBV6-5 and TRBJ2-7; 8 bases agree with TRBD2. J lost 3 bases, V lost 6 bases, and 10 bases had no gene match. The length of the CDR3 is 15 residues. Germline CDR1 MNHEY, CDR2 SVGAGI. CDR3 sequence: CASRPLAGGFYEQYV. CDR3 nucleotides: TGTGCCAGCAGGCCCCTGGCGGGGGGCTTCTACGAGCAGTACGTC.

The chain combines TRBV29-1 with TRBJ1-1; TRBD1 aligns across 11 bases. V lost 7 bases, J lost 6 bases, and 7 bases stayed unmatched. The CDR3 is 13 residues long. CDR1 is SQVTM, CDR2 ANQGSEA, per germline. In nucleotides, the CDR3 is TGCAGCGCACTCGGACAGGGGGCGCCTGAAGCTTTCTTT. As protein: CSALGQGAPEAFF.

The genes are TRBV6-1 and TRBJ2-1, with TRBD2 as a possible D gene (6 bases). Germline V CDR1 and CDR2: MNHNS, SASEGT. Deletions cut 1 base from V and 2 bases from J, with 9 bases between. The CDR3 extends over 15 amino acids. The CDR3 DNA reads TGTGCCAGCAGTGAAGACGGGAGCCCCTACAATGAGCAGTTCTTC. This encodes CASSEDGSPYNEQFF.

Note on this clone: A junction end diverges from the germline sequence, so it may reflect a read error. V and J are TRBV7-9 and TRBJ2-7; TRBD2 might be the D (6 bases). The CDR3 has 12 amino acids. Germline V gene lookup returns CDR1 SEHNR and CDR2 FQNEAQ (reference sequence). CDR3 sequence reads: CASSRIPEGQNF. As DNA, the CDR3 is TGCGCCAGCAGCCGAATCCCGGAGGGCCAAAACTTC.

By its share, this clone is hyperexpanded. The chain links TRBV7-8 to TRBJ2-7, with TRBD2 as a possible D gene (5 bases). Trimming pared 5 bases from V and 5 bases from J, leaving 22 bases between. The CDR3 spans 16 residues. Germline V gives CDR1 SGHVS, CDR2 FQNEAQ. The DNA for the CDR3 is TGTGCCAGCAGCCACCCCCGCGCCGACTACGCCAACGAGCAGTACTTC. Translating it yields CASSHPRADYANEQYF. Combining the CDR3 with reference TRBV7-8 and TRBJ2-7 gives the whole variable domain GAGVSQSPRYKVAKRGQDVALRCDPISGHVSLFWYQQALGQGPEFLTYFQNEAQLDKSGLPSDRFFAERPEGSVSTLKIQRTQQEDSAVYLCASSHPRADYANEQYFGPGTRLTVT.

The chain employs TRBV28 and TRBJ2-7; a weak D match, TRBD2 (5 bases). V dropped 7 bases and J dropped 0 bases, with 22 bases sitting between them. CDR3 size: 17 residues. Germline V gene data show CDR1 as MDHEN and CDR2 as SYDVKM. CDR3 sequence reads: CASTPDLHQTPSYEQYF. CDR3 nucleotides: TGTGCCAGCACCCCGGACTTACACCAGACACCCTCCTACGAGCAGTACTTC.

This chain uses TRBV4-1 with TRBJ1-3; no clear D gene. This CDR3 is built from 16 residues. The germline V and J ends were trimmed by 3 bases and 1 base, with 13 bases remaining between them. The germline CDR1 and CDR2 sequences are MGHRA and YSYEKL. The CDR3: CASSQWAGKSGNTIYF. In nucleotides, the CDR3 is TGCGCCAGCAGCCAGTGGGCGGGGAAGTCTGGAAACACCATATATTTT.